The 7 T cell receptor beta chains reported below all come from one sample, sequenced in a study of technical replicates of blood from several donors. Some clones are missing from TCRdb's copy, which holds only in-frame ones; the method was immunoSEQ multiplex PCR. This sample has 70,000 to 85,000 clones; almost 98% occur once, and the top ten carry less than 0.2%. Sequencing used T cells isolated from PBMCs. Every receptor here comes from a human donor in good health.

J is TRBJ1-2 and V is TRBV11-3; 10 bases line up with TRBD1. The germline gives CDR1 SGHNT, CDR2 YENEEA. The CDR3 sequence is 17 residues long. V shed 1 base and J 3 bases; nucleotides not matched to a gene: 8. CDR3 sequence reads: CASSLGDRGKPDYGYTF. CDR3 sequence (DNA): TGTGCCAGCAGCTTAGGGGACAGGGGAAAACCGGACTATGGCTACACCTTC.

V is TRBV21-1 and J is TRBJ1-4; TRBD1 is the table's D call and was not checked against the DNA. TRBV21-1 is an annotated pseudogene. The CDR3 has 19 residues. CDR3 coding DNA: TGTGCCAGCAGCGCCCCCTGTGGGCCAGGGCTTCAAACTAATGAAAAACTGTTTTTT. It is translated as CASSAPCGPGLQTNEKLFF.

The chain uses TRBV2 and TRBJ1-4, with D perhaps matching TRBD1 (5 bases). The CDR3 is 14 amino acids. CDR1 SNHLY and CDR2 FYNNEI come from the germline V gene. V gave up 7 bases and J gave up 7 bases, with 16 bases separating them. CDR3 region: CASTLEDRSEKLFF. Written as DNA, the CDR3 is TGTGCCAGCACCTTGGAAGACAGATCTGAAAAACTGTTTTTT.

This clone was seen once. The genes are TRBV10-3 and TRBJ1-1; D is possibly TRBD1 (6 bases). This CDR3 contains 13 residues. Germline CDR1 and CDR2: ENHRY and SYGVKD. Trimming pared 10 bases from V and 1 base from J, leaving 13 bases between. The CDR3: CATVGQPNTEAFF. The CDR3 coding sequence is TGTGCCACCGTGGGACAACCGAACACTGAAGCTTTCTTT.

V usage is TRBV6-1 and J usage is TRBJ1-5; 8 bases align to TRBD1. Trimming cost V 2 bases and J 0 bases; bases outside gene matches: 9. The CDR3 spans 18 residues. Germline-derived CDR1 and CDR2 are MNHNS and SASEGT. DNA for the CDR3: TGTGCCAGCAGTGAAAGGGGACAGGTATTTAGTAGCAATCAGCCCCAGCATTTT. It yields the protein CASSERGQVFSSNQPQHF.

The chain has TRBV6-5 and TRBJ2-7, with 11 positions matching TRBD1. The CDR3 has 13 residues. The germline CDR1 and CDR2 sequences are MNHEY and SVGAGI. The ends lost 8 bases at V and 6 bases at J; junction bases unmatched: 6. CDR3 nucleotides: TGTGCCAGCGCGGACAGGGGGCTCGGCGAGCAGTACTTC. Translation: CASADRGLGEQYF.

The rearrangement joins TRBV11-3 to TRBJ1-2, with 8 bases fitting TRBD1. The CDR3 loop spans 17 amino acids. The germline gives CDR1 SGHNT, CDR2 YENEEA. V shed 0 bases and J 4 bases; nucleotides not matched to a gene: 10. This CDR3 is CASSLEERDRLSYGYTF. CDR3 DNA sequence: TGTGCCAGCAGCTTAGAAGAGAGGGACAGGTTGAGCTATGGCTACACCTTC.